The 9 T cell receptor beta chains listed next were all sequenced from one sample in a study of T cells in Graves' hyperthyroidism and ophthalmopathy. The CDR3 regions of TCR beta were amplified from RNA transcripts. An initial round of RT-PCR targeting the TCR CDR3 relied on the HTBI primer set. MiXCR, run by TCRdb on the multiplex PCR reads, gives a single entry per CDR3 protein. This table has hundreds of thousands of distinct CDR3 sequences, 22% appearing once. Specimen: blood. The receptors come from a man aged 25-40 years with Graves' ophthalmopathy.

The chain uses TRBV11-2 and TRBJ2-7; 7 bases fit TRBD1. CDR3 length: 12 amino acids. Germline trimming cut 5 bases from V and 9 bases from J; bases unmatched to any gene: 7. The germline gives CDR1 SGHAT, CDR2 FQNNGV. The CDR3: CASSATGDGQYF. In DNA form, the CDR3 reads TGTGCCAGCAGCGCTACAGGGGACGGGCAGTACTTC.

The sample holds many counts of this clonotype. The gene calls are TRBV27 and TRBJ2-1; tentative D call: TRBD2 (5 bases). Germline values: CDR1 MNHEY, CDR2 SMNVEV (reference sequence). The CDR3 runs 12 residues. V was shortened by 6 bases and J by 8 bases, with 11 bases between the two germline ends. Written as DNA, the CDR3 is TGTGCCAGCAGCTTAGTGGGAGATGAGCAGTTCTTC. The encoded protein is CASSLVGDEQFF.

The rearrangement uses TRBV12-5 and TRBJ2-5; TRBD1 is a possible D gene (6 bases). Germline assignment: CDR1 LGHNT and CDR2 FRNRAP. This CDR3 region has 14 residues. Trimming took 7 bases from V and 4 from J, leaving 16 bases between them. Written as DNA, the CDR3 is TGTGCTAGTGAGGCAGGGGCATTACGAGAGACCCAGTACTTC. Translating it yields CASEAGALRETQYF.

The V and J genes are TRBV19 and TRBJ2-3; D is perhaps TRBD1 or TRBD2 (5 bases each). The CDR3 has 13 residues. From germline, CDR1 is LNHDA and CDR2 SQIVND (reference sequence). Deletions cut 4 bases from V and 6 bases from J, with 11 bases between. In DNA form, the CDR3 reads TGTGCCAGTAGTACAAACAGGAGGGATACGCAGTATTTT. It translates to CASSTNRRDTQYF.

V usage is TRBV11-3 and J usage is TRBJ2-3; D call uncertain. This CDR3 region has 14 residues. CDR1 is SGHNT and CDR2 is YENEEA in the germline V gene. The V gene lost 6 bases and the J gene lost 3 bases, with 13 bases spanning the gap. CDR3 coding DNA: TGTGCCAGCAGGACTCCAGCAAGAACAGATACGCAGTATTTT. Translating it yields CASRTPARTDTQYF.

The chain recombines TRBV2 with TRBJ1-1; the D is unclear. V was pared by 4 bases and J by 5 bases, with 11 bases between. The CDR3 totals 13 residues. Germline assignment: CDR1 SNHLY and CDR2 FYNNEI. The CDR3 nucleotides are TGTGCCAGCAGTGGGGAATTGAGGACTGAAGCTTTCTTT. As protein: CASSGELRTEAFF.

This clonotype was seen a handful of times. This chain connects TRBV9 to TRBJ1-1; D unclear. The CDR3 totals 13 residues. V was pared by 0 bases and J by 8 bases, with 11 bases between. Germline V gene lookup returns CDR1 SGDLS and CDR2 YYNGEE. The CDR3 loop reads CASSVVPRQEAFF. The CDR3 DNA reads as TGTGCCAGCAGCGTAGTTCCTCGCCAAGAAGCTTTCTTT.

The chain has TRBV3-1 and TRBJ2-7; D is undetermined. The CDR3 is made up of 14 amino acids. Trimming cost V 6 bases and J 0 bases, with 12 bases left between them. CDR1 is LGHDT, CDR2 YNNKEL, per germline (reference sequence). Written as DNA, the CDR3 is TGTGCCAGCAGTCGAGAGGCCTACTCCTACGAGCAGTACTTC. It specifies CASSREAYSYEQYF.

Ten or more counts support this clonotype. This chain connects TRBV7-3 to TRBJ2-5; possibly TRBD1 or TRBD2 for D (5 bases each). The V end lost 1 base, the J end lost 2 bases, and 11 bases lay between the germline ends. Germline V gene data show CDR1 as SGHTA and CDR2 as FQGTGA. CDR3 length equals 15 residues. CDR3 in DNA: TGTGCCAGCAGCTTAATGGGGGTTACTCAAGAGACCCAGTACTTC. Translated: CASSLMGVTQETQYF.